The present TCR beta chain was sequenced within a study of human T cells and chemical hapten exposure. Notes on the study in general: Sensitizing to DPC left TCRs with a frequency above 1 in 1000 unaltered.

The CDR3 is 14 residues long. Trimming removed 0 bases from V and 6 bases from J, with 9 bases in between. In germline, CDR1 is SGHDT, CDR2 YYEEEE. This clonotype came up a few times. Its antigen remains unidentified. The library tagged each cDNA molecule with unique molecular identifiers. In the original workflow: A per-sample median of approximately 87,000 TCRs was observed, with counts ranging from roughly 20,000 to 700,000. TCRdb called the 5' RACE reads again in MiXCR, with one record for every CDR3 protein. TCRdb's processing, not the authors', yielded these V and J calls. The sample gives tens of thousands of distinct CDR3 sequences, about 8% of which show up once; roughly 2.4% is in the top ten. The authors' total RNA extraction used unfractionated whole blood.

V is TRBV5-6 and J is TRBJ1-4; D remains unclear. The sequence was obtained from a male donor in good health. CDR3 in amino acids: CASSLGLADEKLFF. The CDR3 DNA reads TGTGCCAGCAGCTTGGGACTCGCGGATGAAAAACTGTTTTTT.